This T cell receptor beta chain was captured in a study of shared clonotypes between healthy human individuals. Study-wide context: The cohort comprised a couple of women and a few men. Their ages spanned 18 to 49 years. Study-level points and caveats: Sampling was confined to blood; repertoires within tissues likely differ. Clonotype sharing levels among donors were expected to vary with sequencing depth.

The germline gives CDR1 SEHNR, CDR2 FQNEAQ (reference sequence). CDR3 size: 16 residues. After removal of 5 bases from V and 8 bases from J, the junction contained 10 bases not matched to a gene. Measured with immunoSEQ multiplex PCR; TCRdb has only the in-frame clones, and not every one. The sample carries about 470,000 clones, roughly 77% recorded once. Worth noting for this clone: Its target is unknown.

The sample consisted of PBMCs. This TCR came from a woman between 40 and 55 years old in good health. Some clones in this sample may be carry-over from other donors' samples. The chain couples TRBV7-9 to TRBJ2-1; 12 nucleotides align to TRBD2. CDR3 nucleotide sequence: TGTGCCAGCAGCGATCACCGACTAGCGGGAGTAGATGAGCAGTTCTTC. This sequence encodes CASSDHRLAGVDEQFF.